The present T cell receptor beta chain was sequenced within a study of blood T cell repertoires in COVID-19. Across the whole study: COVID-19 samples collected from the United States, Italy and Spain covered acute and convalescent phases. PBMCs, B-cell-depleted T cells, or T cells provided the cDNA or gDNA that made up the material.

V lost 5 bases and J 4 bases, leaving 21 bases between the germline ends. CDR3 length: 16 amino acids. Germline-derived CDR1 and CDR2 are PRHDT and FYEKMQ (reference sequence). Per the original methods: Reference gene primers were amplified, and this amplification served to estimate nucleated cell counts. Assay: immunoSEQ multiplex PCR; the TCRdb copy retains only in-frame clones and omits some. V and J calls and clone size are as listed in that table; D and trimming were resolved from the DNA. The table shows around 330,000 clones, with roughly nine tenths occurring only once. Participants, roughly 18 to 89 years old, spanned under 25 US areas.

The clonotype originates from a man in his sixties who had recovered from COVID-19. The rearrangement links TRBV13 to TRBJ2-7; a possible D gene is TRBD1 (5 bases). The sample consisted of PBMCs or T cells enriched from blood (not recorded which). Written as DNA, the CDR3 is TGTGCCAGCAGCCCCCCGGGCGGAAAGGGGCCATACGAGCAGTACTTC. Translation gives CASSPPGGKGPYEQYF.